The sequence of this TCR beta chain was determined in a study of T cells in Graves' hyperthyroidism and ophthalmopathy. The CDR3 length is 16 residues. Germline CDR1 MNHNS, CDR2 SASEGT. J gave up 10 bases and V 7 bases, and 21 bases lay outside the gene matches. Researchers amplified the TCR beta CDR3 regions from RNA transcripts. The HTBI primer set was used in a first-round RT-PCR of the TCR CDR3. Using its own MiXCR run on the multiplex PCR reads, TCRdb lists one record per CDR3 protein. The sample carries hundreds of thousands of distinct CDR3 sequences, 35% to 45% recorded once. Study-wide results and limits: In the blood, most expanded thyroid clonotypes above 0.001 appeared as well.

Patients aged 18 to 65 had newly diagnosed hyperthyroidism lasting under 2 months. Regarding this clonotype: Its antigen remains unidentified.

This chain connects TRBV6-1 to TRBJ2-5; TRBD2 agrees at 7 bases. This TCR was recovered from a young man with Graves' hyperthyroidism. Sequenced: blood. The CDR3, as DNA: TGTGCCAGCACCGTACTGCGTTGGGCGGGGGACTCCAGCCAGTACTTC. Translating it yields CASTVLRWAGDSSQYF.